The clone carrying this TCR beta chain appeared many times. Documented time point: newly diagnosed GD, antithyroid drugs for less than 3 months. RNA from PBMCs was the source of the TCR library. This sample is drawn from a study of regulatory T cells in long-lasting Graves disease. CDR1 and CDR2 (germline): MNHEY, SMNVEV (reference sequence). CDR3 length: 16 amino acids. V was shortened by 5 bases and J by 4 bases, with 17 bases between the two germline ends. Arm-PCR of CDR3 regions with iRepertoire HTBI primers generated TCR beta libraries. TCRdb re-analysed the multiplex PCR reads in MiXCR, keeping a single row per CDR3 protein. The sample contains some 500,000 distinct CDR3 sequences, roughly 14% of which appear only once. These data are also associated with another study on T cells in Graves' hyperthyroidism and ophthalmopathy. That report adds: Clinical symptoms, serum thyroxine and TRAb, thyroid ultrasound and orbital computed tomography were used for the diagnoses.

This TCR was recovered from a man aged 25 to 40 with Graves disease. The V gene is TRBV27, the J gene TRBJ1-4, with D tentatively TRBD1 (5 bases). This specimen consisted of peripheral blood mononuclear cells (PBMCs), obtained at new diagnosis, from a patient treated with antithyroid drugs. The CDR3 protein is CASSPPPDSYNEKLFF. CDR3 coding DNA: TGTGCCAGCAGTCCTCCGCCCGACAGCTATAATGAAAAACTGTTTTTT.